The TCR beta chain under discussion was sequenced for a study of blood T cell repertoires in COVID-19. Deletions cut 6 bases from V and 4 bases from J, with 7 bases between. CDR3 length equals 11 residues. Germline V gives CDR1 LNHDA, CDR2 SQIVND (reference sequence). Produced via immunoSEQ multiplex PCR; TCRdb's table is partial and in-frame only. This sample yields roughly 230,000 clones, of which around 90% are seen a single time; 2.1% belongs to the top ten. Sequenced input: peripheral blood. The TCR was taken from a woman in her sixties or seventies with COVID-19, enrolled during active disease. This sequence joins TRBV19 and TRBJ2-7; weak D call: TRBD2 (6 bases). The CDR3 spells CASSGGYEQYF. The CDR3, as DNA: TGTGCCAGTAGCGGAGGGTACGAGCAGTACTTC.